The entry below gives a single T cell receptor (beta chain) sequence along with its context. The sample comes from a study of blood T cell repertoires in COVID-19. For the study at large: Sites across the United States, Italy and Spain contributed samples from acute and convalescent COVID-19.

Trimming took 1 base from V and 0 from J; bases not matched to a gene: 2. This CDR3 has 16 amino acids. CDR1 LGHNA and CDR2 YNFKEQ come from the germline V gene. Authors' data handling: The assay estimated nucleated cells by amplifying reference gene primers. TCRdb's table, derived via immunoSEQ multiplex PCR, lists solely in-frame clones and lacks some. From that table come the V and J calls and clone size; the DNA was used to work out D and trimming. Of about 270,000 clones listed, more than 75% are singletons. The chain has TRBV4-2 and TRBJ2-2, with TRBD1 matching over 7 bases. The TCR sequence derives from a man aged 40-49 years with active or convalescent COVID-19. Material for sequencing was peripheral blood. The CDR3 region has the DNA TGTGCCAGCAGCCAAGGACAGGGCTCGAACACCGGGGAGCTGTTTTTT. Translated: CASSQGQGSNTGELFF.